This TCR beta chain emerged from a study of shared clonotypes between healthy human individuals. The sample holds a few counts of this clone. Its specificity is not known. The naive CD8 fraction comprised CD45RO-negative cells positively selected for CCR7 and excluded terminally differentiated effector memory CD45RA+ cells. Caucasian adults living in Nashville, Tennessee, provided all samples. Assay used: immunoSEQ multiplex PCR; TCRdb lists only in-frame clones, some missing. This repertoire shows under 850,000 clones, 90% to 95% found once; its top ten account for less than 25%. Whole-study findings and limits: It was the non-shared clonotypes that had lower generation probabilities than clonotypes shared by all four donors.

This clonotype originated in a man aged 25-45 years in good health. Specimen: naive CD8+ T cells sorted from blood.

CDR3 residues: CAWSYSYNYGYTF. Written as DNA, the CDR3 is TGTGCCTGGAGCTACAGCTATAACTATGGCTACACCTTC. The V call is TRBV30, the J call TRBJ1-2; D not certain. The CDR3 totals 13 residues. Germline assignment: CDR1 GTSNPN and CDR2 SVGIG (reference sequence). The ends were cut back, 3 bases at V and 1 base at J, with 9 bases in the middle. Variable domain in full (rest from reference TRBV30 and TRBJ1-2): SQTIHQWPATLVQPVGSPLSLECTVEGTSNPNLYWYRQAAGRGLQLLFYSVGIGQISSEVPQNLSASRPQDRQFILSSKKLLLSDSGFYLCAWSYSYNYGYTFGSGTRLTVV.